The 4 T cell receptor beta chains presented below share a single source sample, sequenced in a study of CD8 T cells in ankylosing spondylitis. Their antigen targets remain unknown. TCRdb re-called the 5' RACE reads through MiXCR, storing one row per CDR3 protein. This sample has 330,000 or so distinct CDR3 sequences, with roughly 8% found just once. Findings and limits, study-wide: Characteristic of ankylosing spondylitis blood, it appeared, was a TCR beta motif comprising about eight highly homologous variants.

Sequencing input: blood, either unsorted or a sorted T cell fraction (not recorded which). These TCRs come from a male donor with ankylosing spondylitis.

Here the CDR3 reads CASSPEMDTEAFF. DNA for the CDR3: TGTGCCAGCTCACCAGAGATGGACACTGAAGCTTTCTTT. The chain carries TRBV18 and TRBJ1-1; D not resolved. Trimming removed 2 bases from V and 3 bases from J, with 7 bases in between. Per the germline V gene, CDR1 is KGHSH and CDR2 is LQKENI. This CDR3 has 13 residues. Using reference TRBV18 and TRBJ1-1 for the parts outside the CDR3, the full variable domain is NAGVMQNPRHLVRRRGQEARLRCSPMKGHSHVYWYRQLPEEGLKFMVYLQKENIIDESGMPKERFSAEFPKEGPSILRIQQVVRGDSAAYFCASSPEMDTEAFFGQGTRLTVV.

This clonotype has only a few counts. The rearrangement links TRBV28 to TRBJ2-6; TRBD1 matches at 7 bases. The germline V gene has CDR1 MDHEN and CDR2 SYDVKM. This CDR3 spans 16 amino acids. Unmatched junction bases numbered 7, after V lost 8 bases and J lost 0 bases. The CDR3 sequence: CASGSQGYSGANVLTF. The DNA for the CDR3 is TGTGCCAGCGGCTCACAGGGGTACTCTGGGGCCAACGTCCTGACTTTC.

The chain carries TRBV9 and TRBJ2-7; weak D call: TRBD2 (6 bases). Per the germline V gene, CDR1 is SGDLS and CDR2 is YYNGEE. The CDR3 has 14 amino acids. Trimming shortened V by 2 bases and J by 6 bases, and 15 bases separated the two germline ends. The CDR3, as DNA: TGTGCCAGCAGCGTTCGGGAGCAAATCGGCGAGCAGTACTTC. Translating it yields CASSVREQIGEQYF.

Details on this clonotype: A read error may account for a junction end that differs from germline. This sequence joins TRBV6-1 and TRBJ2-7; TRBD2 agrees at 8 bases. CDR3 size: 14 residues. Looked up from germline, CDR1 is MNHNS and CDR2 is SASEGT. The CDR3 nucleotides are TGTGCCAGCAGAGAAGCGGGAGTAGGCTACGAGCAGTACTTC. Its protein is CASREAGVGYEQYF.